The 5 T cell receptor beta chains in this list originate from one sample, sequenced in a study of CXCR3-negative and CXCR3-positive naive CD8 T cells. With UMI labels, 5' RACE was used to prepare the TRB cDNA libraries. With the 5' RACE reads reprocessed, TCRdb shows one record per CDR3 protein and no DNA. The sample table includes 100,000 to 150,000 distinct CDR3 sequences. The sequencing input was naive CXCR3- CD8+ T cells from blood. As to subset: CD45RO-CCR7+CD27+CD95- naive CD8+ T cells lacking CXCR3 (TNR3-). The receptors come from a human donor in good health. Some clones in this sample may be carry-over from other donors' samples.

The chain combines TRBV7-2 with TRBJ1-1. Germline V lookup: CDR1 SGHTA, CDR2 FQGNSA. The CDR3 covers 13 residues. CDR3 protein: CASSSSAPLLAFF.

The rearrangement uses TRBV28 and TRBJ2-2. CDR1 and CDR2 from the germline V gene are MDHEN and SYDVKM. The CDR3 spans 12 residues. This CDR3 is CASNSKGGELFF.

This chain joins TRBV5-8 and TRBJ2-4; without DNA, the TCRdb call of TRBD1 cannot be checked. Germline V gene data show CDR1 as SGHTS and CDR2 as YDEGEE. CDR3 size: 15 residues. The CDR3 region is CASNTGFVPTNIQYF.

The V call is TRBV7-2, the J call TRBJ2-3; without DNA, the TCRdb call of TRBD2 cannot be checked. Germline V gene sequence: CDR1 SGHTA, CDR2 FQGNSA. The CDR3 has 19 residues. The CDR3: CASSSKPLEELAGYDTQYF.

This CDR3 reads CASSLGQPQHF. The rearrangement links TRBV28 to TRBJ1-5. The CDR3 is 11 residues long. Germline V gives CDR1 MDHEN, CDR2 SYDVKM.